Following are 27 T cell receptor beta chains from one sample sequenced in a study of T cells in Graves' hyperthyroidism and ophthalmopathy. From RNA transcripts, TCR beta CDR3 regions were amplified. The primer set for the first-round RT-PCR of the TCR CDR3 was HTBI. TCRdb re-analysed the multiplex PCR reads in MiXCR, keeping a single row per CDR3 protein. Of hundreds of thousands of distinct CDR3 sequences listed, roughly 19% are singletons. The sample taken for sequencing was blood. These receptors were taken from a man in his fifties with Graves' ophthalmopathy.

The V and J genes are TRBV3-1 and TRBJ2-7; TRBD1 matches at 7 bases. The CDR3 has 13 residues. Trimming at V came to 6 bases and at J to 6 bases, leaving 8 bases not matched to a gene. In germline, CDR1 is LGHDT, CDR2 YNNKEL (reference sequence). Written as DNA, the CDR3 is TGTGCCAGCAGACCGATCGGGACAGCCGAGCAGTACTTC. It codes for CASRPIGTAEQYF.

This clonotype was observed a few times. The V and J genes are TRBV12-3 or TRBV12-4 and TRBJ2-2; 12 bases map to TRBD2. V lost 6 bases and J lost 4; bases outside the gene matches: 3. This CDR3 contains 15 residues. CDR3: CASRTSGRFTGELFF. The CDR3 coding sequence is TGTGCCAGCAGGACTAGCGGGAGATTCACCGGGGAGCTGTTTTTT.

This clonotype has just a few counts. The V call is TRBV10-2, the J call TRBJ2-7, with D uncertain. The germline gives CDR1 WSHSY, CDR2 SAAADI. The CDR3 contains 11 residues. With 3 bases removed from V and 3 bases from J, the gap between germline ends came to 3 bases. CDR3 loop: CASSEFYEQYF. The CDR3 nucleotides read TGCGCCAGCAGTGAATTCTACGAGCAGTACTTC.

Ten or more counts support this clonotype. This chain links TRBV7-3 with TRBJ2-3; TRBD2 is a possible D gene (5 bases). V dropped 3 bases and J dropped 5 bases, with 12 bases sitting between them. Per germline, CDR1 SGHTA and CDR2 FQGTGA. The CDR3 is 14 residues long. The CDR3 DNA reads as TGTGCCAGCAGCTTCGGCGGGCCTCGAGATACGCAGTATTTT. Protein product: CASSFGGPRDTQYF. Full variable domain (rest looked up from reference TRBV7-3 and TRBJ2-3): GAGVSQTPSNKVTEKGKYVELRCDPISGHTALYWYRQSLGQGPEFLIYFQGTGAADDSGLPNDRFFAVRPEGSVSTLKIQRTERGDSAVYLCASSFGGPRDTQYFGPGTRLTVL.

This clonotype was seen at least ten times. The rearrangement joins TRBV20-1 to TRBJ2-7; the D call may be TRBD1 or TRBD2 (6 bases each). The CDR3 consists of 14 residues. The V gene's germline CDR1 is DFQATT and CDR2 SNEGSKA (reference sequence). Trimming removed 5 bases from V and 3 bases from J, with 17 bases in between. For the CDR3, the DNA is TGCAGTGCTCTCTCTGCTGGAGGGGGCTACGAGCAGTACTTC. This gives the protein CSALSAGGGYEQYF.

This clonotype was observed a few times. This chain uses TRBV27 with TRBJ1-2; TRBD1 aligns across 10 bases. The CDR3 has 14 amino acids. The V and J ends lost 3 bases and 4 bases, in that order; junction bases with no gene match: 2. Germline CDR1 MNHEY, CDR2 SMNVEV (reference sequence). The CDR3 reads CASSFGQGVYGYTF. CDR3 DNA: TGTGCCAGCAGTTTCGGACAGGGGGTCTATGGCTACACCTTC.

The chain couples TRBV11-2 to TRBJ2-1, with D unresolved. The CDR3 has 11 amino acids. The V end lost 1 base, the J end lost 10 bases, and 5 bases lay between the germline ends. The V gene's germline CDR1 is SGHAT and CDR2 FQNNGV. DNA for the CDR3: TGTGCCAGCAGCTTAGCGTGGGAGCAGTTCTTC. It translates to CASSLAWEQFF.

Ten or more counts support this clonotype. The chain couples TRBV2 to TRBJ2-1; 7 bases are a match to TRBD1. CDR1 and CDR2 from the germline V gene are SNHLY and FYNNEI. Germline trimming cut 8 bases from V and 3 bases from J; bases unmatched to any gene: 7. CDR3 length: 14 amino acids. CDR3: CASSWDSVYNEQFF. The CDR3 DNA follows: TGTGCCAGCTCCTGGGACAGCGTCTACAATGAGCAGTTCTTC.

The chain has TRBV7-6 and TRBJ2-7, with TRBD2 identical over 10 bases. Germline V gene data show CDR1 as SGHVS and CDR2 as FNYEAQ. The CDR3 has 18 residues. V trimming: 0 bases; J trimming: 4 bases; junction bases outside the gene matches: 12. CDR3 sequence: CASSLAPPASGRSYEQYF. The DNA for the CDR3 is TGTGCCAGCAGCTTAGCGCCCCCCGCTAGCGGGAGATCATACGAGCAGTACTTC.

This clonotype was counted at least ten times. This chain connects TRBV2 to TRBJ2-7; D may be TRBD2 (5 bases). The CDR3 is 15 residues long. Between the trimmed V and J ends, which lost 3 bases and 2 bases, there was a span of 14 bases. The germline CDR1 and CDR2 sequences are SNHLY and FYNNEI. The CDR3 nucleotides are TGTGCCAGCAGTGAGGAAGGGAGTTCAACCTACGAGCAGTACTTC. This gives the protein CASSEEGSSTYEQYF.

This clonotype was counted many times. This sequence joins TRBV11-2 and TRBJ1-3; the D is unclear. Trimming removed 0 bases from V and 0 bases from J, with 6 bases in between. Looked up from germline, CDR1 is SGHAT and CDR2 is FQNNGV. The CDR3 runs to 15 residues. CDR3 protein: CASSLERNSGNTIYF. CDR3 bases: TGTGCCAGCAGCTTAGAACGAAACTCTGGAAACACCATATATTTT. Variable domain in full (rest from reference TRBV11-2 and TRBJ1-3): EAGVAQSPRYKIIEKRQSVAFWCNPISGHATLYWYQQILGQGPKLLIQFQNNGVVDDSQLPKDRFSAERLKGVDSTLKIQPAKLEDSAVYLCASSLERNSGNTIYFGEGSWLTVV.

This rearrangement joins TRBV9 to TRBJ2-3, with D hard to call. CDR1 SGDLS and CDR2 YYNGEE come from the germline V gene. Trimming took 0 bases from V and 3 from J, leaving 8 bases between them. This CDR3 contains 14 residues. CDR3 DNA: TGTGCCAGCAGCGTAGCCCCCACTACAGATACGCAGTATTTT. This codes for CASSVAPTTDTQYF. Complete variable domain (other parts from reference TRBV9 and TRBJ2-3): DSGVTQTPKHLITATGQRVTLRCSPRSGDLSVYWYQQSLDQGLQFLIQYYNGEERAKGNILERFSAQQFPDLHSELNLSSLELGDSALYFCASSVAPTTDTQYFGPGTRLTVL.

This clonotype was recorded at least ten times. The chain is built from TRBV20-1 and TRBJ1-4, with 12 bases matching TRBD1. This CDR3 is 16 amino acids long. The germline CDR1 and CDR2 sequences are DFQATT and SNEGSKA (reference sequence). The V segment lost 5 bases and the J segment 6 bases; nucleotides outside the gene matches: 10. This chain's CDR3 is CSAPRGQGASDEKLFF. The CDR3 region has the DNA TGCAGTGCTCCGCGGGGACAGGGGGCTAGTGATGAAAAACTGTTTTTT.

This clonotype occurred a few times. DNA of the CDR3: TGTGCCAGCAGTGCCCCCGGGACAGGGTCCACCCTCCACTTT. Protein: CASSAPGTGSTLHF. The gene calls are TRBV28 and TRBJ1-6, with TRBD1 matching over 9 bases. Germline loops: CDR1 MDHEN, CDR2 SYDVKM. The CDR3 is made up of 14 amino acids. After removal of 5 bases from V and 14 bases from J, the junction contained 10 bases not matched to a gene.

This chain joins TRBV7-8 and TRBJ2-5; a weak D match, TRBD1 (7 bases). V was pared by 5 bases and J by 5 bases, with 12 bases between. CDR1 is SGHVS and CDR2 is FQNEAQ in the germline V gene. The CDR3 is 13 residues long. The CDR3 DNA reads as TGTGCCAGCAGCGTACCAGGGGGGGAGACCCAGTACTTC. Translating it yields CASSVPGGETQYF. Using reference TRBV7-8 and TRBJ2-5 for the parts outside the CDR3, the full variable domain is GAGVSQSPRYKVAKRGQDVALRCDPISGHVSLFWYQQALGQGPEFLTYFQNEAQLDKSGLPSDRFFAERPEGSVSTLKIQRTQQEDSAVYLCASSVPGGETQYFGPGTRLLVL.

The table lists this clonotype with many counts. V is TRBV24-1 and J is TRBJ2-3; D is possibly TRBD1 or TRBD2 (5 bases each). This CDR3 contains 14 residues. From germline, CDR1 is KGHDR and CDR2 SFDVKD. The V end was cut by 7 bases, the J end by 0 bases, with 10 bases between. CDR3 residues: CATRGDTSTDTQYF. The CDR3 region has the DNA TGTGCCACCAGGGGGGATACTAGCACAGATACGCAGTATTTT.

The chain couples TRBV6-5 to TRBJ1-5; D remains unclear. Germline-derived CDR1 and CDR2 are MNHEY and SVGAGI. Trimming left V 0 bases short and J 5 bases short, with 11 bases between. The CDR3 runs 15 residues. The CDR3 spells CASSYSSSVDQPQHF. DNA of the CDR3: TGTGCCAGCAGTTACTCCTCCTCAGTGGATCAGCCCCAGCATTTT.

This clonotype was recorded a few times. V and J are TRBV20-1 and TRBJ1-5; no clear D gene. Per the germline V gene, CDR1 is DFQATT and CDR2 is SNEGSKA (reference sequence). There are 16 residues in the CDR3. V lost 6 bases to trimming and J lost 0 bases, with 18 bases between them. CDR3 region: CSAHGIGHNSNQPQHF. The CDR3 nucleotides read TGCAGTGCGCACGGCATCGGCCATAATAGCAATCAGCCCCAGCATTTT.

This clonotype came up many times. The chain carries TRBV11-2 and TRBJ2-5, with 8 positions matching TRBD1. J gave up 2 bases and V 4 bases, and 9 bases lay outside the gene matches. The CDR3 spans 16 residues. Germline lookup yields CDR1 SGHAT and CDR2 FQNNGV. The CDR3 loop is CASSYNSGQGQETQYF. The CDR3 DNA follows: TGTGCCAGCAGCTACAACTCTGGACAGGGACAAGAGACCCAGTACTTC.

This clonotype occurred a few times. The gene calls are TRBV6-2 or TRBV6-3 and TRBJ2-1, with D maybe TRBD2 (6 bases). The length of the CDR3 is 15 residues. Germline CDR1 is MNHEY and CDR2 is SVGEGT. The V end lost 2 bases, the J end lost 0 bases, and 8 bases lay between the germline ends. CDR3 loop: CASSYRDFSYNEQFF. CDR3 DNA sequence: TGTGCCAGCAGTTACCGGGACTTCTCCTACAATGAGCAGTTCTTC.

This clonotype was recorded at least ten times. This rearrangement joins TRBV12-3 or TRBV12-4 to TRBJ2-3; no firm D call. CDR3 length: 15 amino acids. Between the trimmed V and J ends, which lost 3 bases and 0 bases, there was a span of 10 bases. This chain's CDR3 is CASSFLALSTDTQYF. The CDR3, as DNA: TGTGCCAGCAGTTTCCTGGCGCTCAGCACAGATACGCAGTATTTT.

This clonotype was seen ten or more times. J is TRBJ1-6 and V is TRBV12-3 or TRBV12-4, with 7 bases matching TRBD1. V was clipped by 3 bases and J by 8 bases; unmatched bases: 10. This CDR3 region has 16 residues. The CDR3 DNA reads as TGTGCCAGCAGTTTCCGCGGGACAGCCTGGGATTCACCCCTCCACTTT. It specifies CASSFRGTAWDSPLHF.

This clonotype was seen repeatedly, ten times or more. The genes are TRBV3-1 and TRBJ1-5, with D possibly matching TRBD1 (6 bases). The germline V gene has CDR1 LGHDT and CDR2 YNNKEL (reference sequence). CDR3 length equals 12 residues. The germline V and J ends were trimmed by 2 bases and 10 bases, with 9 bases remaining between them. CDR3: CASSQRGGPQHF. CDR3 DNA sequence: TGTGCCAGCAGCCAAAGGGGGGGTCCCCAGCATTTT.

The chain couples TRBV24-1 to TRBJ2-1; a possible D gene is TRBD1 (5 bases). The V gene lost 3 bases and the J gene lost 0 bases, with 5 bases spanning the gap. Per the germline V gene, CDR1 is KGHDR and CDR2 is SFDVKD. This CDR3 spans 14 amino acids. CDR3 DNA: TGTGCCACCAGTGATAGGGGCTCCTACAATGAGCAGTTCTTC. Translation: CATSDRGSYNEQFF.

This clonotype was seen only a few times. The genes are TRBV6-2 or TRBV6-3 and TRBJ2-1, with TRBD2 identical over 13 bases. This CDR3 has 16 amino acids. The V gene's germline CDR1 is MNHEY and CDR2 SVGEGT. V gave up 2 bases and J gave up 5 bases; unmatched junction bases: 3. This CDR3 is CASSYRGLAGNNEQFF. The CDR3 bases are TGTGCCAGCAGTTACCGGGGACTAGCGGGAAACAATGAGCAGTTCTTC.

The V call is TRBV5-6, the J call TRBJ1-6; D is unresolved. With 4 bases removed from V and 8 bases from J, the gap between germline ends came to 16 bases. The CDR3 has 15 amino acids. The germline V gene encodes CDR1 SGHDT and CDR2 YYEEEE. CDR3 bases: TGTGCCAGCAGCCCGGCGACACCCTCGGATTCACCCCTCCACTTT. This codes for CASSPATPSDSPLHF.

This clonotype was seen at least ten times. This chain uses TRBV20-1 with TRBJ2-5; weak D call: TRBD2 (6 bases). CDR1 DFQATT and CDR2 SNEGSKA come from the germline V gene (reference sequence). The V and J ends lost 6 bases and 5 bases respectively, with 10 bases between them. The CDR3 spans 11 residues. The CDR3 region is CSASGRETQYF. CDR3 nucleotide sequence: TGCAGTGCGTCTGGGAGGGAGACCCAGTACTTC.